This T cell receptor (beta chain) came from a study of OX40 agonist ivuxolimab in advanced cancers. The wider study: Three dose-escalation patients had partial responses: one with hepatocellular carcinoma and two with cutaneous melanoma.

A few counts support this clone. Germline V gives CDR1 MGHRA, CDR2 YSYEKL. Trimming took 0 bases from V and 0 from J, leaving 8 bases between them. CDR3 length: 15 amino acids. Assay: immunoSEQ multiplex PCR; the TCRdb copy retains only in-frame clones and omits some. Of about 50,000 clones listed, approximately 90% are singletons. Blood sampling was done at baseline, cycle 4 day 1, and cycle 7 day 1. J is TRBJ1-1 and V is TRBV4-1; no reliable D call. Specimen: CD4+ or CD8+ T cells sorted from blood, collected in a trial of the OX40 agonist ivuxolimab. This receptor was obtained from an adult with an advanced solid tumor such as melanoma, head and neck, liver or kidney cancer. The CDR3 bases are TGCGCCAGCAGCCAAGATTCTCTCATGAACACTGAAGCTTTCTTT. Its translation is CASSQDSLMNTEAFF.